This T cell receptor (beta chain) was obtained from a study of T cell repertoires in cytomegalovirus infection. Study-level background: Matching HLA type, along with CMV infection, was indicated by public TCR beta signatures.

Points from the study as a whole: The study found HLA-C-restricted CMV-specific TCR beta clonotypes dominating the ex vivo response.

TCRdb itself ran the reads through MiXCR, one entry per CDR3 protein. The sample yields about 400,000 distinct CDR3 sequences, less than 20% seen once. A word on this clonotype: The antigen is undetermined.

This CDR3 is built from 19 residues. Germline V gene data show CDR1 as SGHRS and CDR2 as YFSETQ. V lost 7 bases to trimming and J lost 1 base; unmatched junction nucleotides: 10. This receptor was identified in a human donor in good health (CMV status not recorded). Some clones in this sample may be carry-over from other donors' samples. The rearrangement links TRBV5-1 to TRBJ2-6; 14 nucleotides line up with TRBD2. Sequenced input: PBMCs. CDR3 protein: CASGGLAGEEGSGANVLTF. The DNA for the CDR3 is TGCGCCAGCGGGGGACTAGCGGGAGAGGAGGGATCTGGGGCCAACGTCCTGACTTTC.